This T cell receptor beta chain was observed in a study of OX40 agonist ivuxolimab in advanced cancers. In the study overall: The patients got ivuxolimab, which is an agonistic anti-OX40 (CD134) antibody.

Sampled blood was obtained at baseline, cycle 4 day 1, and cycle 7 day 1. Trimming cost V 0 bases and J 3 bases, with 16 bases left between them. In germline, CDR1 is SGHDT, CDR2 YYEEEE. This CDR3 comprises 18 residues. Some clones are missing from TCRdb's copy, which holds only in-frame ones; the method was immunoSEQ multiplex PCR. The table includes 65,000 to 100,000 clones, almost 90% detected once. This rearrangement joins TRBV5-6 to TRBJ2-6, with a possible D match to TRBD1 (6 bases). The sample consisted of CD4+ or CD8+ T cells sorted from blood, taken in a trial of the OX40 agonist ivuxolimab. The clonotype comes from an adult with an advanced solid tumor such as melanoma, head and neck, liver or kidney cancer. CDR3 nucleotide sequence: TGTGCCAGCAGCTTGGGCTATGAGGGGGTACGTGGGGCCAACGTCCTGACTTTC. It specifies CASSLGYEGVRGANVLTF. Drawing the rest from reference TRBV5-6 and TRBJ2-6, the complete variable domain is DAGVTQSPTHLIKTRGQQVTLRCSPKSGHDTVSWYQQALGQGPQFIFQYYEEEERQRGNFPDRFSGHQFPNYSSELNVNALLLGDSALYLCASSLGYEGVRGANVLTFGAGSRLTVL.